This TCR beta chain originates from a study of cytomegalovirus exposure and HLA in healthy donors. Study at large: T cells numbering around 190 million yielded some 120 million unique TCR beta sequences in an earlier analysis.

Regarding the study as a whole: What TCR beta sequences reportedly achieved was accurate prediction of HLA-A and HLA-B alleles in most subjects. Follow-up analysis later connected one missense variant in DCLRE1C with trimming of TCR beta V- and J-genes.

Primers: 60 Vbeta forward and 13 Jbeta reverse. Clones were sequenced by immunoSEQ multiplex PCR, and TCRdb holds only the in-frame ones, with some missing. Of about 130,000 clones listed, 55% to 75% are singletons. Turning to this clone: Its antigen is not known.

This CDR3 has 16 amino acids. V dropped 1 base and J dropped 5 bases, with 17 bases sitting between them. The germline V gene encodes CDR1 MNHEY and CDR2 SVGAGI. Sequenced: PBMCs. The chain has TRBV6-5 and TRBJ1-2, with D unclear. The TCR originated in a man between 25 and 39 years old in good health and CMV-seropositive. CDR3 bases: TGTGCCAGCAGTTACTTGTGGGGAACGCGAGGGTATGGCTACACCTTC. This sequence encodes CASSYLWGTRGYGYTF.